This TCR beta chain was sequenced in a study of regulatory T cells in long-lasting Graves disease. Study conclusions and caveats: The study found TRBV28, TRBJ1-2 and TRBJ2-5 favored in persistent disease.

The sample's time point: newly diagnosed GD, antithyroid drugs for less than 3 months. With RNA extracted from PBMCs as input, the TCR library was made. It was American Thyroid Association guidelines that determined Graves' disease diagnosis. Combining iRepertoire HTBI primers with Arm-PCR of CDR3 regions, the authors built TCR beta libraries. TCRdb redid the calling of the multiplex PCR reads with MiXCR, one entry per CDR3 protein. Of 370,000 or so distinct CDR3 sequences listed, roughly 17% are singletons. As concerns this clonotype: Its antigen is still unknown. It may be a read error: a sequence one base away is much more abundant.

V was trimmed by 1 base and J by 2 bases, leaving 10 bases between them. Germline lookup yields CDR1 SGHAT and CDR2 FQNNGV. This CDR3 is built from 15 residues. The sample was also reused in another study, on T cells in Graves' hyperthyroidism and ophthalmopathy. This second report adds: It was considered stable Graves' hyperthyroidism when ophthalmopathy did not progress within 18 months. Progression to ophthalmopathy was predicted a median of 6.5 months early.

This chain connects TRBV11-2 to TRBJ2-3; D gene unclear. The input for sequencing was peripheral blood mononuclear cells (PBMCs), taken at new diagnosis, from a patient treated with antithyroid drugs. The TCR originated in a woman aged 18-29 years with Graves disease. The CDR3 coding sequence is TGTGCCAGCAGCTTAGTCGGAAACACCACAGATACGCAGTATTTT. The encoded protein is CASSLVGNTTDTQYF.